The clone carrying this T cell receptor (beta chain) has more than one count but fewer than ten. Its matching antigen is unknown. Clones were sequenced by immunoSEQ multiplex PCR, and TCRdb holds only the in-frame ones, with some missing. The sample has approximately 60,000 clones, around nine tenths seen once. This specimen comes from a study of cytomegalovirus exposure and HLA in healthy donors. Study background: The 120 or so validation repertoires used a platform that matched the one used for the approximately 670 first-cohort repertoires, as a later analysis reported. General study points: The study recorded about 160 TCR beta chains that were cytomegalovirus-associated. A few of the chains that were CMV-associated were confirmed in vitro to be specific for CMV antigens. Reported results showed that the classifier diagnosed cytomegalovirus status with high specificity and sensitivity.

This clonotype originated in a man aged 18 to 30 in good health and CMV-seronegative. Specimen: PBMCs.

CDR3 loop: CASSPEAGGPYEQYF. CDR3 bases: TGTGCCAGCAGCCCCGAAGCGGGAGGGCCCTACGAGCAGTACTTC. The chain combines TRBV7-3 with TRBJ2-7; 10 bases are shared with TRBD2. The V segment lost 5 bases and the J segment 2 bases; nucleotides outside the gene matches: 6. CDR3 length equals 15 residues. In germline, CDR1 is SGHTA, CDR2 FQGTGA.